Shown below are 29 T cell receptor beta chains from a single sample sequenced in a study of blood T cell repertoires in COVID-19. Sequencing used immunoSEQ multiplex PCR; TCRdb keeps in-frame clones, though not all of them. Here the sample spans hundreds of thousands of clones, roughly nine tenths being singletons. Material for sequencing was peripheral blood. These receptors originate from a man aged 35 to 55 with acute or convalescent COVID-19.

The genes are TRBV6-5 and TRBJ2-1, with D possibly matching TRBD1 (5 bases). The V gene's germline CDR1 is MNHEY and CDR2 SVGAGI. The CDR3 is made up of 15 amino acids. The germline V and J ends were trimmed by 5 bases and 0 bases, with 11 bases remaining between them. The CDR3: CASSRERGSYNEQFF. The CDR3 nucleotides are TGTGCCAGCAGTAGGGAAAGGGGCTCCTACAATGAGCAGTTCTTC.

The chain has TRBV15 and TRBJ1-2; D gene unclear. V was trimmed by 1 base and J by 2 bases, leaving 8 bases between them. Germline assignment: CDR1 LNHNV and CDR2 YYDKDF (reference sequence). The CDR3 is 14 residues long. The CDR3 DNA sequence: TGTGCCACCAGCAGAGCCTTAGTAAACTATGGCTACACCTTC. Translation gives CATSRALVNYGYTF.

CDR3 DNA: TGTGCCAGCACCCCCCACGGAGGGGACTATGGCTACACCTTC. It is translated as CASTPHGGDYGYTF. The chain joins TRBV5-8 to TRBJ1-2; D might be TRBD1 (5 bases). Trimming left V 6 bases short and J 3 bases short, with 15 bases between. This CDR3 spans 14 amino acids. Looked up from germline, CDR1 is SGHTS and CDR2 is YDEGEE.

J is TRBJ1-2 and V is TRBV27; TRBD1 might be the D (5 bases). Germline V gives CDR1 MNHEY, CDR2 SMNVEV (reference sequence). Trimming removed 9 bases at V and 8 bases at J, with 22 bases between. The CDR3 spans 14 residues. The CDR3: CASSPRRDLLGYTF. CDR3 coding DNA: TGTGCCAGTTCTCCCCGGCGGGACTTGTTGGGCTACACCTTC.

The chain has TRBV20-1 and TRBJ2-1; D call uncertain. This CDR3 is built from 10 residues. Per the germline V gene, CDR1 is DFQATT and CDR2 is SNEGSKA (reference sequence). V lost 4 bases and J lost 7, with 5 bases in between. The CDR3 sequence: CSATLNEQFF. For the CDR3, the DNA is TGCAGTGCTACTTTGAATGAGCAGTTCTTC.

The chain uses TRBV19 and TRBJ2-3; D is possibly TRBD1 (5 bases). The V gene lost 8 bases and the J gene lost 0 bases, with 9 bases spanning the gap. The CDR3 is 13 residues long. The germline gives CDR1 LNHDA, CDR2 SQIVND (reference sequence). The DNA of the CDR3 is TGTGCCAGTTCAGGGATTAGCACAGATACGCAGTATTTT. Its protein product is CASSGISTDTQYF.

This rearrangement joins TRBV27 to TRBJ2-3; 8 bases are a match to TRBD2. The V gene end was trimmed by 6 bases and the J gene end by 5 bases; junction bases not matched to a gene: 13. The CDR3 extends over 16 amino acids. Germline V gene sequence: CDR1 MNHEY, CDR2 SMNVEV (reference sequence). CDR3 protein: CASSRPTGGHEDTQYF. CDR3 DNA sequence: TGTGCCAGCAGCCGACCCACGGGAGGGCATGAAGATACGCAGTATTTT.

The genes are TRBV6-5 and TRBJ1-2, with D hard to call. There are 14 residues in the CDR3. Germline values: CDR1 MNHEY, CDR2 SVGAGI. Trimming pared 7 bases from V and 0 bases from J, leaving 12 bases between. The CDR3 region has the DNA TGTGCCAGCACTTGGGCAGATACTAACTATGGCTACACCTTC. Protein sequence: CASTWADTNYGYTF.

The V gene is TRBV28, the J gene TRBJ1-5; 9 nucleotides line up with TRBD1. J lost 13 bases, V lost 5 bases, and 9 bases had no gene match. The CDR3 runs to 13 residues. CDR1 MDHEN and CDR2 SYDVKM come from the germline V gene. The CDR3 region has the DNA TGTGCCAGCAGTCCCCCGGACAGGGGACGACAGCATTTT. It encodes CASSPPDRGRQHF.

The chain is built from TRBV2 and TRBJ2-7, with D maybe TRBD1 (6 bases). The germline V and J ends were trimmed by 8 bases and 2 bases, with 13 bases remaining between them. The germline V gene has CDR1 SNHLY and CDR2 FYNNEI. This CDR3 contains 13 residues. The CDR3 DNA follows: TGTGCCAGCGGGGGCAGGGCGACCTACGAGCAGTACTTC. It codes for CASGGRATYEQYF.

The CDR3 region is CASNGQQVSGYTF. The CDR3 DNA sequence: TGTGCCAGCAATGGACAACAGGTTTCCGGCTACACCTTC. The genes are TRBV18 and TRBJ1-2, with D possibly being TRBD1 (5 bases). The CDR3 covers 13 residues. CDR1 KGHSH and CDR2 LQKENI come from the germline V gene. V lost 8 bases and J 8 bases, leaving 18 bases between the germline ends.

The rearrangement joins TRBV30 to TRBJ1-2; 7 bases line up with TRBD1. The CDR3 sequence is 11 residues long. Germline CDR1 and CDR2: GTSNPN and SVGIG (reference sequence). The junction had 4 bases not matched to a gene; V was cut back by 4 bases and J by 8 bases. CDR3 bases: TGTGCCTGGAAAGGGACAGAGGGCTACACCTTC. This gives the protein CAWKGTEGYTF.

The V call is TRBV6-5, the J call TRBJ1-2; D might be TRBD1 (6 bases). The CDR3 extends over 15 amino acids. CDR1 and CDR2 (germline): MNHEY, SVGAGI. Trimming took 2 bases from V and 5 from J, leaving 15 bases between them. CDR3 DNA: TGTGCCAGCAGTTACATCAGGGGCTCGGGGTATGGCTACACCTTC. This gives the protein CASSYIRGSGYGYTF.

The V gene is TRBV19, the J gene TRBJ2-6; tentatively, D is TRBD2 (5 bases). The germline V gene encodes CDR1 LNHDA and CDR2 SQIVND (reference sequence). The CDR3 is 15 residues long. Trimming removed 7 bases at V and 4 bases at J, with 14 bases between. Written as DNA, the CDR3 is TGTGCCAGTACCCCGGCGGGTTCGGGGGCCAACGTCCTGACTTTC. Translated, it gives CASTPAGSGANVLTF.

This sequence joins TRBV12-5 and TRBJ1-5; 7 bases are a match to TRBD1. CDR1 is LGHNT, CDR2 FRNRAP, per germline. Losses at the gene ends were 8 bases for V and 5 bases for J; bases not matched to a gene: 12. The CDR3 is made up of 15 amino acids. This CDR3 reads CASHPEGAEYQPQHF. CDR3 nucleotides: TGTGCTAGTCACCCAGAGGGGGCTGAGTATCAGCCCCAGCATTTT.

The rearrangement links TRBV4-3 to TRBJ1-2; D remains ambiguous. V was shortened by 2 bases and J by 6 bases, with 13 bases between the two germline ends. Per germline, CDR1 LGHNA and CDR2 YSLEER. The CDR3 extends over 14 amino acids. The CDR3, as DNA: TGCGCCAGCAGCCAAAACTTGAGTCCCGATGGCTACACCTTC. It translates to CASSQNLSPDGYTF.

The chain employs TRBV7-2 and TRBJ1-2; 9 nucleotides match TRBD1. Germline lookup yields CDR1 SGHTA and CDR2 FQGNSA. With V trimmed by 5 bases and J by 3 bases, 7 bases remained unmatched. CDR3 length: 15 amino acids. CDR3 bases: TGTGCCAGCAGCAAAGAACAGGGGGCGTACTATGGCTACACCTTC. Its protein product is CASSKEQGAYYGYTF.

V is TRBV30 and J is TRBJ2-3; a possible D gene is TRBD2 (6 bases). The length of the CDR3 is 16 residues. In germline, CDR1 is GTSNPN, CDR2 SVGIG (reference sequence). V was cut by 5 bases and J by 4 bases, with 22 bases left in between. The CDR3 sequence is CAWGDLDFREADTQYF. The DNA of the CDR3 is TGTGCCTGGGGTGACCTGGACTTCAGGGAGGCAGATACGCAGTATTTT.

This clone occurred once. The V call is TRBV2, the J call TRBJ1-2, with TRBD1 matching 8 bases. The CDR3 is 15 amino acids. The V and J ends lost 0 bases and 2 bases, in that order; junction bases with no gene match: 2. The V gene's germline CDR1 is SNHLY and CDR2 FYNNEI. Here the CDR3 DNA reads TGTGCCAGCAGTGAAGCGCGACAGGGGAACTATGGCTACACCTTC. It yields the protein CASSEARQGNYGYTF.

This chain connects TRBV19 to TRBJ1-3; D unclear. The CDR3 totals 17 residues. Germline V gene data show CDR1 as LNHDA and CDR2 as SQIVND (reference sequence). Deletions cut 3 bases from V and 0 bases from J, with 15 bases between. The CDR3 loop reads CASSIRFDYYSGNTIYF. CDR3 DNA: TGTGCCAGTAGTATTAGGTTCGACTACTACTCTGGAAACACCATATATTTT.

The CDR3 DNA is TGTGCCAGCAGCGATCACAGGGAAGCTTTCTTT. Translated: CASSDHREAFF. The chain is built from TRBV7-9 and TRBJ1-1, with a tentative D call TRBD1 (5 bases). Trimming took off 5 bases at V and 8 bases at J, with 9 bases between the two ends. The CDR3 contains 11 residues. Germline CDR1 SEHNR, CDR2 FQNEAQ (reference sequence).

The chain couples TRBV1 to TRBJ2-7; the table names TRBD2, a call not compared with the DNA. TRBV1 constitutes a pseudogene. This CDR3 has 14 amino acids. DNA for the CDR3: TGCACCAGCAGGACTAGCGGGGGGGCCTACGAGCAGTACTTC. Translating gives CTSRTSGGAYEQYF.

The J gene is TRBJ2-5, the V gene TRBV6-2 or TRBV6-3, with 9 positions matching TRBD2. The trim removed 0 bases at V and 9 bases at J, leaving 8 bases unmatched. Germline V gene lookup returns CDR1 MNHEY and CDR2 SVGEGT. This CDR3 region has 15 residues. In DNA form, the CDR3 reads TGTGCCAGCAGTTACTCTGTGGCTAGCGGGATGGCCCAGTACTTC. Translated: CASSYSVASGMAQYF.

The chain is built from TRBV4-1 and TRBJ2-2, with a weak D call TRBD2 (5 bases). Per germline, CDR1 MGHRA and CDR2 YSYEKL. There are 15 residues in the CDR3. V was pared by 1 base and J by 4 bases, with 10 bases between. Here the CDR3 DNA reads TGCGCCAGCAGCCAAGGCGGGCAGATCACCGGGGAGCTGTTTTTT. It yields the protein CASSQGGQITGELFF.

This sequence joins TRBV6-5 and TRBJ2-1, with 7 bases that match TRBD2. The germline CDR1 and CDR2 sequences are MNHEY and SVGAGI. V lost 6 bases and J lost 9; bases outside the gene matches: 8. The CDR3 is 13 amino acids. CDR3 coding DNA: TGTGCCAGCAGCCCGGGGGGTCTGGGTGAGCAGTTCTTC. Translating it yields CASSPGGLGEQFF.

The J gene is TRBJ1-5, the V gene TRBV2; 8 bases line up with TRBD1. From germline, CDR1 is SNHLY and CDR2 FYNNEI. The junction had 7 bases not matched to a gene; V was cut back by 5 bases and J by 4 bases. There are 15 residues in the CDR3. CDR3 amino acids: CASSFTQGGNQPQHF. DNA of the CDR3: TGTGCCAGCAGTTTTACACAGGGGGGGAATCAGCCCCAGCATTTT.

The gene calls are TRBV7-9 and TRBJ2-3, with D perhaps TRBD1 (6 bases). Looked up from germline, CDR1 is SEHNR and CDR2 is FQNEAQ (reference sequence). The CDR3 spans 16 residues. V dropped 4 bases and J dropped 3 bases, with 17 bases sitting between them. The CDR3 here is CASSSRAGVWTDTQYF. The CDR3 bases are TGTGCCAGCAGCTCAAGAGCAGGGGTTTGGACAGATACGCAGTATTTT.

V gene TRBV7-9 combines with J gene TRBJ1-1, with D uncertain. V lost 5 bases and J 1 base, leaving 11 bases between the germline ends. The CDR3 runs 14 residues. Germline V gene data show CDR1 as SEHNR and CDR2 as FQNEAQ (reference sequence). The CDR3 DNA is TGTGCCAGCAGCCCCCCCAACGGGAACACTGAAGCTTTCTTT. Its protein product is CASSPPNGNTEAFF.

CDR3 in DNA: TGCGCCAGCAGCTCCAACGGAGGGCTTAATGAAAAACTGTTTTTT. Encoded protein: CASSSNGGLNEKLFF. This chain uses TRBV5-1 with TRBJ1-4; no clear D gene. The V gene lost 3 bases and the J gene lost 4 bases, with 13 bases spanning the gap. The CDR3 is made up of 15 amino acids. Germline lookup yields CDR1 SGHRS and CDR2 YFSETQ.